The following is a T cell receptor beta chain sequence with its context. Its antigen is not identified. The entry originates in a study of OX40 agonist ivuxolimab in advanced cancers. Background on the study: The mean age was roughly 60 years, ranging from roughly 23 to 79, with over 70% of participants male. Whole-study results and caveats: With doses of 0.1 to 3.0 mg/kg, CD4+ and CD8+ blood T cells had undergone clonal expansion by week 6.

V was clipped by 10 bases and J by 3 bases, with 7 bases between them. CDR1 and CDR2 (germline): MDHEN, SYDVKM. The CDR3 loop spans 10 amino acids. TCRdb's table, derived via immunoSEQ multiplex PCR, lists solely in-frame clones and lacks some. Of 68,000 or so clones in the sample, roughly 90% were seen once. The chain is built from TRBV28 and TRBJ2-7, with unresolved D. The sequence was collected from an adult with an advanced solid tumor such as melanoma, head and neck, liver or kidney cancer. Sequencing was performed on CD4+ or CD8+ T cells sorted from blood, taken in a trial of the OX40 agonist ivuxolimab. The CDR3, as DNA: TGTGCCACCCAGGACTACGAGCAGTACTTC. This sequence encodes CATQDYEQYF.